This T cell receptor beta chain appears in the sequencing data of a study of cytomegalovirus exposure and HLA in healthy donors. Trimming removed 3 bases from V and 9 bases from J; junction bases left unmatched: 7. The CDR3 runs to 14 residues. Per the germline V gene, CDR1 is SGHAT and CDR2 is FQNNGV. The study ran its PCR with 60 Vbeta and 13 Jbeta primers. Profiled with immunoSEQ multiplex PCR; TCRdb holds only in-frame clones, not every one. This listing includes approximately 61,000 clones. The chain couples TRBV11-2 to TRBJ2-1, with 8 bases aligning to TRBD2. Specimen: PBMCs. The TCR was taken from a woman aged 18-29 years in good health and CMV-seronegative. CDR3 protein: CASSFNREGGEQFF. CDR3 nucleotide sequence: TGTGCCAGCAGCTTTAACCGGGAGGGAGGTGAGCAGTTCTTC.